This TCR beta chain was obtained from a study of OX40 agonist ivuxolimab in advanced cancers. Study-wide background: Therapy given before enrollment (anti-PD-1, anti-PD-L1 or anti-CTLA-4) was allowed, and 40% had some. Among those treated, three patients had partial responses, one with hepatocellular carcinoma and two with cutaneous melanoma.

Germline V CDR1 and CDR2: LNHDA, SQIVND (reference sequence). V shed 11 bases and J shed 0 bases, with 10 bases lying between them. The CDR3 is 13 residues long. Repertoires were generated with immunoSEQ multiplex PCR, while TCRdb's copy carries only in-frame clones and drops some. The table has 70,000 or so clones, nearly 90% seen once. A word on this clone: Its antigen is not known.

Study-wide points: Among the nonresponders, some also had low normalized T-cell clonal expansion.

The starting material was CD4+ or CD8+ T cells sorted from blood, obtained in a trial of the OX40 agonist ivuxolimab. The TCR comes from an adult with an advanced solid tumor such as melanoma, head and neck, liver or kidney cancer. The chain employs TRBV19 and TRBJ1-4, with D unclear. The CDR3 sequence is CACSVATNEKLFF. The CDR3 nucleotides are TGTGCCTGCTCAGTTGCAACTAATGAAAAACTGTTTTTT.